Below, one T cell receptor (beta chain) is given with its context. The antigen is undetermined. The germline V and J ends were trimmed by 5 bases and 5 bases, with 15 bases remaining between them. The CDR3 runs to 15 residues. Germline V lookup: CDR1 SGHVS, CDR2 FQNEAQ. The data belong to a study of OX40 agonist ivuxolimab in advanced cancers. On the study more broadly: Patients received ivuxolimab, an intravenous treatment, every 2 weeks at 0.01 to 10 mg/kg. Dose-escalation patients had hepatocellular carcinoma, melanoma, renal cell or head and neck cancer. General observations from the study: Among T cells, CD8+ cells averaged more expanded clones than CD4+ cells.

Only in-frame clones appear in the TCRdb table, and some are missing; sequencing was by immunoSEQ multiplex PCR. Among tens of thousands of clones listed, about 90% were seen once. The genes are TRBV7-8 and TRBJ2-2; possible D gene TRBD2, 5 bases. The receptor comes from an adult with an advanced solid tumor such as melanoma, head and neck, liver or kidney cancer. This sample comprised CD4+ or CD8+ T cells sorted from blood, obtained in a trial of the OX40 agonist ivuxolimab. This CDR3 is CASSLIARGTGELFF. For the CDR3, the DNA is TGTGCCAGCAGCCTCATCGCTCGGGGAACCGGGGAGCTGTTTTTT.